The 27 T cell receptor beta chains listed next were all sequenced from one sample in a study of blood T cell repertoires in COVID-19. Method: immunoSEQ multiplex PCR; TCRdb's copy keeps in-frame clones and lacks some. The profile shows more than 95,000 clones, around 88% of them singletons. Material: peripheral blood. The receptors come from a human donor in a cohort sampled during active COVID-19.

The CDR3 nucleotides are TGTGCCAGCAGCCTAACATGGGCCCCGTACAATGAGCAGTTCTTC. Protein sequence: CASSLTWAPYNEQFF. The rearrangement joins TRBV3-1 (or the pseudogene TRBV3-2) to TRBJ2-1; no definite D call. The CDR3 totals 15 residues. Germline V gene sequence: CDR1 LGHDT, CDR2 YNNKEL (reference sequence). V was trimmed by 4 bases and J by 4 bases, leaving 14 bases between them.

V and J are TRBV19 and TRBJ2-1; weak D call: TRBD1 (6 bases). Trimming shortened V by 10 bases and J by 7 bases, and 14 bases separated the two germline ends. CDR1 LNHDA and CDR2 SQIVND come from the germline V gene (reference sequence). CDR3 size: 12 residues. The CDR3 bases are TGTGCCACCCATGGACAGCTTAATGAGCAGTTCTTC. The encoded protein is CATHGQLNEQFF.

Here the CDR3 reads CASSYRGPVPNQPQHF. DNA of the CDR3: TGTGCCAGCAGTTACAGGGGTCCGGTCCCCAATCAGCCCCAGCATTTT. This sequence joins TRBV7-2 and TRBJ1-5; 7 nucleotides line up with TRBD1. CDR1 and CDR2 from the germline V gene are SGHTA and FQGNSA. The CDR3 runs 16 residues. After removal of 6 bases from V and 3 bases from J, the junction contained 11 bases not matched to a gene.

The rearrangement links TRBV7-9 to TRBJ1-1; unclear D gene. The germline V gene has CDR1 SEHNR and CDR2 FQNEAQ (reference sequence). This CDR3 comprises 16 residues. V was trimmed by 0 bases and J by 0 bases, leaving 11 bases between them. Here the CDR3 DNA reads TGTGCCAGCAGCTTAGCGCGGGAGATTATGAACACTGAAGCTTTCTTT. Amino acid sequence: CASSLAREIMNTEAFF.

The gene calls are TRBV9 and TRBJ2-5; 9 bases map to TRBD2. This CDR3 is 15 amino acids long. V trimming: 0 bases; J trimming: 7 bases; junction bases outside the gene matches: 7. Germline CDR1 SGDLS, CDR2 YYNGEE. The CDR3 coding sequence is TGTGCCAGCAGCGTAGCGCGGGAGGGCCCGGCGACCCAGTACTTC. This translates into CASSVAREGPATQYF.

V is TRBV3-1 (or the pseudogene TRBV3-2) and J is TRBJ2-7; TRBD1 matches 8 bases. There are 14 residues in the CDR3. The trim removed 5 bases at V and 7 bases at J, leaving 10 bases unmatched. The germline gives CDR1 LGHDT, CDR2 YNNKEL (reference sequence). For the CDR3, the DNA is TGTGCCAGCAGCAACCGGGACAGGATCTCGGAGCAGTACTTC. Amino acid sequence: CASSNRDRISEQYF.

This clone was counted a few times. The chain recombines TRBV11-2 with TRBJ2-7; 7 nucleotides line up with TRBD1. This CDR3 spans 15 amino acids. The V segment lost 8 bases and the J segment 7 bases; nucleotides outside the gene matches: 17. In germline, CDR1 is SGHAT, CDR2 FQNNGV. The CDR3, as DNA: TGTGCCAGCGCAACCCAAGGGGGCAGGGCCTCGGAGCAGTACTTC. Amino acids: CASATQGGRASEQYF. Filled out from reference TRBV11-2 and TRBJ2-7, the complete variable domain reads EAGVAQSPRYKIIEKRQSVAFWCNPISGHATLYWYQQILGQGPKLLIQFQNNGVVDDSQLPKDRFSAERLKGVDSTLKIQPAKLEDSAVYLCASATQGGRASEQYFGPGTRLTVT.

This rearrangement joins TRBV3-1 (or the pseudogene TRBV3-2) to TRBJ1-3; the D gene is possibly TRBD1 (5 bases). The CDR3 has 16 residues. Germline loops: CDR1 LGHDT, CDR2 YNNKEL (reference sequence). V was clipped by 1 base and J by 0 bases, with 10 bases between them. The CDR3 region is CASSQVIGGSGNTIYF. The CDR3 nucleotides read TGTGCCAGCAGCCAAGTTATCGGGGGCTCTGGAAACACCATATATTTT.

This rearrangement joins TRBV29-1 to TRBJ2-5; possible D gene TRBD2, 5 bases. Trimming took 7 bases from V and 0 from J, leaving 15 bases between them. The CDR3 runs 14 residues. Germline-derived CDR1 and CDR2 are SQVTM and ANQGSEA. The CDR3 sequence is CSGVSGRYQETQYF. DNA for the CDR3: TGCAGCGGAGTCTCGGGAAGGTACCAAGAGACCCAGTACTTC.

J is TRBJ2-1 and V is TRBV4-1, with D hard to call. Trimming removed 6 bases at V and 6 bases at J, with 12 bases between. This CDR3 is built from 13 residues. CDR1 is MGHRA, CDR2 YSYEKL, per germline. CDR3 amino acids: CASRSARSNEQFF. CDR3 DNA: TGCGCCAGCAGATCCGCTAGGAGCAATGAGCAGTTCTTC.

J is TRBJ2-1 and V is TRBV18, with D perhaps TRBD1 (6 bases). Germline values: CDR1 KGHSH, CDR2 LQKENI. Trimming took 2 bases from V and 2 from J, leaving 10 bases between them. The CDR3 runs 15 residues. The CDR3: CASSPEGVAYNEQFF. The CDR3 DNA reads TGTGCCAGCTCACCAGAGGGGGTTGCCTACAATGAGCAGTTCTTC.

The chain joins TRBV5-1 to TRBJ2-3, with 7 bases that match TRBD1. CDR3 size: 15 residues. Germline CDR1 reads SGHRS; CDR2 reads YFSETQ. The junction had 7 bases not matched to a gene; V was cut back by 4 bases and J by 2 bases. In nucleotides, the CDR3 is TGCGCCAGCAGCCTGTTGACAGGGAACACAGATACGCAGTATTTT. Translated: CASSLLTGNTDTQYF.

CDR3 DNA sequence: TGTGCCAGCAGTGGCGGGACTCCGAGCTCTGGGGCCAACGTCCTGACTTTC. This encodes CASSGGTPSSGANVLTF. This rearrangement joins TRBV7-2 to TRBJ2-6; D is perhaps TRBD2 (6 bases). In germline, CDR1 is SGHTA, CDR2 FQGNSA. This CDR3 is 17 amino acids long. Trimming removed 6 bases at V and 0 bases at J, with 15 bases between.

This chain links TRBV5-1 with TRBJ2-1, with 13 nucleotides matching TRBD2. CDR3 size: 17 residues. CDR1 and CDR2 (germline): SGHRS, YFSETQ. J was trimmed by 5 bases and V by 4 bases; bases with no gene match: 9. The CDR3 sequence is CASSTLPGLAGNNEQFF. The DNA of the CDR3 is TGCGCCAGCAGCACCCTCCCGGGACTAGCGGGAAACAATGAGCAGTTCTTC. Combining the CDR3 with reference TRBV5-1 and TRBJ2-1 gives the whole variable domain KAGVTQTPRYLIKTRGQQVTLSCSPISGHRSVSWYQQTPGQGLQFLFEYFSETQRNKGNFPGRFSGRQFSNSRSEMNVSTLELGDSALYLCASSTLPGLAGNNEQFFGPGTRLTVL.

The sample holds a few counts of this clone. The chain joins TRBV5-1 to TRBJ2-3; maybe TRBD2 (6 bases). CDR1 is SGHRS and CDR2 is YFSETQ in the germline V gene. Trimming shortened V by 2 bases and J by 5 bases, and 12 bases separated the two germline ends. CDR3 length: 14 amino acids. For the CDR3, the DNA is TGCGCCAGCAGCTTCGGGACTTTCAGAGATACGCAGTATTTT. Translating it yields CASSFGTFRDTQYF.

This clone was seen once. The J gene is TRBJ2-1, the V gene TRBV27; a weak D match, TRBD2 (6 bases). The CDR3 spans 15 residues. With 3 bases removed from V and 0 bases from J, the gap between germline ends came to 9 bases. Per germline, CDR1 MNHEY and CDR2 SMNVEV (reference sequence). The CDR3 spells CASSFAGSSYNEQFF. The CDR3, as DNA: TGTGCCAGCAGTTTTGCGGGATCCTCCTACAATGAGCAGTTCTTC.

The rearrangement links TRBV27 to TRBJ1-4; 9 bases are shared with TRBD1. Unmatched junction bases numbered 3, after V lost 2 bases and J lost 5 bases. Germline lookup yields CDR1 MNHEY and CDR2 SMNVEV (reference sequence). This CDR3 has 15 amino acids. In nucleotides, the CDR3 is TGTGCCAGCAGTTTAGCGGGGACAGGGAATGAAAAACTGTTTTTT. Translation: CASSLAGTGNEKLFF.

The CDR3 here is CASIRTSGSLGEQFF. The CDR3 DNA is TGTGCCAGCATTCGGACTAGCGGGAGTTTGGGTGAGCAGTTCTTC. V gene TRBV2 combines with J gene TRBJ2-1; 13 bases are shared with TRBD2. CDR3 length: 15 amino acids. The germline gives CDR1 SNHLY, CDR2 FYNNEI. With V trimmed by 7 bases and J by 9 bases, 9 bases remained unmatched.

This chain links TRBV7-8 with TRBJ2-2; D ambiguous. V lost 2 bases and J lost 7, with 11 bases in between. Germline V gene lookup returns CDR1 SGHVS and CDR2 FQNEAQ. This CDR3 is built from 14 residues. The CDR3 nucleotides read TGTGCCAGCAGCTTATCAAGGTCGGGCGGGGAGCTGTTTTTT. Translated, it gives CASSLSRSGGELFF.

CDR3: CASSLGGGMNTEAFF. CDR3 bases: TGTGCCAGCAGCCTCGGAGGAGGCATGAACACTGAAGCTTTCTTT. The chain carries TRBV28 and TRBJ1-1, with D hard to call. V lost 6 bases and J lost 0, with 14 bases in between. The length of the CDR3 is 15 residues. Germline V gene sequence: CDR1 MDHEN, CDR2 SYDVKM. The whole variable domain, remainder taken from reference TRBV28 and TRBJ1-1, is DVKVTQSSRYLVKRTGEKVFLECVQDMDHENMFWYRQDPGLGLRLIYFSYDVKMKEKGDIPEGYSVSREKKERFSLILESASTNQTSMYLCASSLGGGMNTEAFFGQGTRLTVV.

The chain uses TRBV5-1 and TRBJ2-1; D is possibly TRBD2 (5 bases). The germline gives CDR1 SGHRS, CDR2 YFSETQ. The CDR3 contains 16 residues. Trimming took 4 bases from V and 4 from J, leaving 18 bases between them. CDR3 protein: CASSGGLLLEYNEQFF. DNA of the CDR3: TGCGCCAGCAGCGGTGGACTCCTGCTGGAGTACAATGAGCAGTTCTTC.

The sample holds a few counts of this clone. V is TRBV28 and J is TRBJ1-5; D may be TRBD1 (5 bases). Between the trimmed V and J ends, which lost 6 bases and 1 base, there was a span of 13 bases. The germline CDR1 and CDR2 sequences are MDHEN and SYDVKM. The CDR3 contains 15 residues. CDR3 nucleotide sequence: TGTGCCAGCAGGGCTCCCGGGGGAAGCAATCAGCCCCAGCATTTT. Protein: CASRAPGGSNQPQHF.

V and J are TRBV4-3 and TRBJ1-3; D is perhaps TRBD1 (6 bases). Germline V CDR1 and CDR2: LGHNA, YSLEER. This CDR3 is 18 amino acids long. Trimming took off 0 bases at V and 0 bases at J, with 15 bases between the two ends. CDR3 DNA: TGCGCCAGCAGCCAAGAATGGGCCCCGACAGGCTCTGGAAACACCATATATTTT. It specifies CASSQEWAPTGSGNTIYF.

The J gene is TRBJ1-5, the V gene TRBV28, with 7 bases aligning to TRBD1. The junction had 7 bases not matched to a gene; V was cut back by 4 bases and J by 4 bases. Germline V gene lookup returns CDR1 MDHEN and CDR2 SYDVKM. The length of the CDR3 is 15 residues. CDR3 in amino acids: CASSSGGGSNQPQHF. The CDR3, as DNA: TGTGCCAGCAGTTCAGGGGGTGGAAGTAATCAGCCCCAGCATTTT.

The rearrangement joins TRBV5-1 to TRBJ2-1; D remains unclear. Germline V CDR1 and CDR2: SGHRS, YFSETQ. V dropped 0 bases and J dropped 5 bases, with 12 bases sitting between them. The CDR3 is made up of 15 amino acids. CDR3 region: CASSLEPGRHNEQFF. The CDR3 coding sequence is TGCGCCAGCAGCTTGGAACCGGGTCGGCACAATGAGCAGTTCTTC.

The chain links TRBV18 to TRBJ2-1; 10 positions match TRBD2. The CDR3 consists of 16 residues. The trim removed 0 bases at V and 6 bases at J, leaving 5 bases unmatched. Germline CDR1 KGHSH, CDR2 LQKENI. The CDR3 region is CASSPPPGLATNEQFF. In nucleotides, the CDR3 is TGTGCCAGCTCACCACCACCGGGACTAGCGACCAATGAGCAGTTCTTC. Combining the CDR3 with reference TRBV18 and TRBJ2-1 gives the whole variable domain NAGVMQNPRHLVRRRGQEARLRCSPMKGHSHVYWYRQLPEEGLKFMVYLQKENIIDESGMPKERFSAEFPKEGPSILRIQQVVRGDSAAYFCASSPPPGLATNEQFFGPGTRLTVL.

The CDR3 DNA sequence: TGTGCCAGCTCACCTACTGCCGGTGGGGGCGGGGGCTATGGCTACACCTTC. This encodes CASSPTAGGGGGYGYTF. The chain combines TRBV18 with TRBJ1-2, with a possible D match to TRBD1 (6 bases). The CDR3 consists of 17 residues. Germline V CDR1 and CDR2: KGHSH, LQKENI. The V end lost 3 bases, the J end lost 4 bases, and 21 bases lay between the germline ends. The variable domain in full, completed from reference TRBV18 and TRBJ1-2, reads NAGVMQNPRHLVRRRGQEARLRCSPMKGHSHVYWYRQLPEEGLKFMVYLQKENIIDESGMPKERFSAEFPKEGPSILRIQQVVRGDSAAYFCASSPTAGGGGGYGYTFGSGTRLTVV.